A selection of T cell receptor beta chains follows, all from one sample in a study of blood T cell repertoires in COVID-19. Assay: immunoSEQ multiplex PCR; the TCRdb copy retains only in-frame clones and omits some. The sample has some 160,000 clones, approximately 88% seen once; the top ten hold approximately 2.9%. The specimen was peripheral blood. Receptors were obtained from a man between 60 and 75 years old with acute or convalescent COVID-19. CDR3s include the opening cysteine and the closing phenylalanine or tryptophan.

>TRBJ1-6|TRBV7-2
CASSLAGQKGSPLHF
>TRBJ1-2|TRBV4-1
CASSNRQTSLGGRYGYTF
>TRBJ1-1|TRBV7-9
CASSRNTGGWVGTEAFF
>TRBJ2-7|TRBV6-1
CASSERHPYEQYF
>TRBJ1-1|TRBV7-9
CASSAEGTREAFF
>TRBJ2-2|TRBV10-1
CASSTQTGELFF
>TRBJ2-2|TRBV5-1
CASSSTGGSGELFF
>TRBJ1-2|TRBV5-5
CASSFISLGLSGGYTF
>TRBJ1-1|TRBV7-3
CASSPHGGYFTEAFF
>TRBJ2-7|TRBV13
CASSLSTGTVYEQYF
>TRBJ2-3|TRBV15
CATEGGVNTDTQYF
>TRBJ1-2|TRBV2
CASSEGPTGFYGYTF
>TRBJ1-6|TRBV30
CAWSRQGLSSPLHF
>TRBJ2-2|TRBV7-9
CASSRGQGHGELFF
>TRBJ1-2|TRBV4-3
CASSQERQGGNYGYTF
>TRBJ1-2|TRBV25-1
CASSEWDREGVGYTF
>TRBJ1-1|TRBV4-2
CASSPPSGTEAFF
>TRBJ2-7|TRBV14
CASSQNLANHEQYF
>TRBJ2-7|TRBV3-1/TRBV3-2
CASSSVAGGPYEQYF
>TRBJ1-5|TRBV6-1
CASSEGDNQPQHF
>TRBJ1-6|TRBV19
CASRISGQHNSPLHF
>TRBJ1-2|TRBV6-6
CASSPNTGTVSYGYTF
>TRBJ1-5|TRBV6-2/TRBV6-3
CASSPAWGQAQPQHF
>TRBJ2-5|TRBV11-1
CASRPIAAETQYF
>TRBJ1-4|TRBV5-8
CASSLGQGGKLFF
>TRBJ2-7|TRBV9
CASSVARNGGEQYF
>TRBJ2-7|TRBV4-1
CASSQGNRVYEQYF
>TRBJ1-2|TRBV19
CASRAGTGNGYTF
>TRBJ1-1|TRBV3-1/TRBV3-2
CASSQVQSEAFF
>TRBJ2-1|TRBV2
CASSWTLGQFF
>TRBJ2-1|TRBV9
CASSPGTSGLNEQFF
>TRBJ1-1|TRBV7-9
CASSSTGEAEAFF
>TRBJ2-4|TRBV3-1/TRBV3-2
CASSQDLANIQYF
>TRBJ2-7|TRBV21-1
CASSKVGTGKGEQYF
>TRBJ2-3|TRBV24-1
CATSDFTSGEERTQYF
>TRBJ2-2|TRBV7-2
CASSLEGASVGELFF
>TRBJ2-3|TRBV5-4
CASSLFRGADTQYF